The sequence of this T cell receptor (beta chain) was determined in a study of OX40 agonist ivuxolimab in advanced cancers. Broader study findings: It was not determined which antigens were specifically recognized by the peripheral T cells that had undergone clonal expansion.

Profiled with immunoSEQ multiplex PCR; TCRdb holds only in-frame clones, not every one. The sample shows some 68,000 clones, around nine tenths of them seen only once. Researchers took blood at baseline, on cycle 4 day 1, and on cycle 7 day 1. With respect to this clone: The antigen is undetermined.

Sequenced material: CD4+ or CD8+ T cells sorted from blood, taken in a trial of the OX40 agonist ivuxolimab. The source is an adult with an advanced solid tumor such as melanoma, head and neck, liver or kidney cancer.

CDR3 coding DNA: TGTGCCAGTAGTAAAGTATCGGGGCTTTCCTACGAGCAGTACTTC. This sequence encodes CASSKVSGLSYEQYF. This rearrangement joins TRBV19 to TRBJ2-7; D may correspond to TRBD1 or TRBD2 (5 bases each). Germline V lookup: CDR1 LNHDA, CDR2 SQIVND (reference sequence). The CDR3 is 15 residues long. V lost 4 bases, J lost 1 base, and 14 bases lay in between.